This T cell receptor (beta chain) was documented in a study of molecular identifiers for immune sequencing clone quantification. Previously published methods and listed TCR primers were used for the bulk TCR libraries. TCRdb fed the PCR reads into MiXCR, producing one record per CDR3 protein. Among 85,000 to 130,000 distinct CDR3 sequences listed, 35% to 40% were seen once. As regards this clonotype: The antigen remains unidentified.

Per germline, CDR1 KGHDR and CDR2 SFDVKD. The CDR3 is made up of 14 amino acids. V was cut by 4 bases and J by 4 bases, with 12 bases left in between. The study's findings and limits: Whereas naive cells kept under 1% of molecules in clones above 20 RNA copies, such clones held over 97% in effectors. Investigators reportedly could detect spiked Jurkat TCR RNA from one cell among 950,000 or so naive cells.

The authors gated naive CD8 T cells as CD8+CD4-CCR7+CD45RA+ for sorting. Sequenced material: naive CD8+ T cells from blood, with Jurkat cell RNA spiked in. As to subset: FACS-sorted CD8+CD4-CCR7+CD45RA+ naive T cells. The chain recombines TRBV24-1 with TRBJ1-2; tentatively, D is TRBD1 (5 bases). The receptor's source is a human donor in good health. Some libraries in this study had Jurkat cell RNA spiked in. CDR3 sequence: CATSDVGQPYGYTF. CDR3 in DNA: TGTGCCACCAGTGACGTAGGACAACCCTATGGCTACACCTTC.